A single sample is the source of the 15 T cell receptor beta chains below, sequenced in a study of control samples from healthy donors and cancer patients. TCRdb's copy holds only in-frame clones and misses some; the assay was immunoSEQ multiplex PCR. Of tens of thousands of clones listed, 89% are singletons. The sequenced material came from blood. The receptors were gathered from a man aged 50-59 years in good health.

V is TRBV6-5 and J is TRBJ2-2; 11 bases match TRBD2. V dropped 6 bases and J dropped 4; count of bases not matched to a gene: 4. Per the germline V gene, CDR1 is MNHEY and CDR2 is SVGAGI. This CDR3 contains 15 residues. The CDR3 here is CASSRLAGLTGELFF. The CDR3 nucleotides are TGTGCCAGCAGCCGACTAGCGGGGCTCACCGGGGAGCTGTTTTTT.

The J gene is TRBJ2-5, the V gene TRBV5-1, with 9 bases fitting TRBD1. V was pared by 2 bases and J by 5 bases, with 10 bases of the junction left unmatched. This CDR3 spans 16 amino acids. Germline loops: CDR1 SGHRS, CDR2 YFSETQ. CDR3 residues: CASSLRGQGIGETQYF. In nucleotides, the CDR3 is TGCGCCAGCAGCTTAAGGGGACAGGGCATCGGGGAGACCCAGTACTTC.

This chain links TRBV19 with TRBJ1-4, with 9 bases fitting TRBD1. CDR3 length: 15 amino acids. Germline V gene lookup returns CDR1 LNHDA and CDR2 SQIVND (reference sequence). J gave up 8 bases and V 5 bases, and 9 bases lay outside the gene matches. CDR3 sequence (DNA): TGTGCCAGTAGTTCACCCGGGACAGGGTTAGAAAAACTGTTTTTT. This codes for CASSSPGTGLEKLFF.

The chain has TRBV3-1 (or the pseudogene TRBV3-2) and TRBJ1-3, with unresolved D. V was trimmed by 5 bases and J by 4 bases, leaving 9 bases between them. Germline-derived CDR1 and CDR2 are LGHDT and YNNKEL (reference sequence). This CDR3 region has 13 residues. The CDR3 sequence: CASSFGRGNTIYF. The CDR3 region has the DNA TGTGCCAGCAGCTTCGGCCGAGGAAACACCATATATTTT.

The V call is TRBV5-1, the J call TRBJ1-1; unclear D gene. There are 15 residues in the CDR3. The germline V and J ends were trimmed by 4 bases and 1 base, with 14 bases remaining between them. CDR1 is SGHRS, CDR2 YFSETQ, per germline. The CDR3 loop is CASSLTGNSNTEAFF. CDR3 bases: TGCGCCAGCAGCCTGACGGGAAATTCGAACACTGAAGCTTTCTTT.

This clone was observed a few times. The CDR3 nucleotides read TGTGCCAGCCTTAGACAAGACTTACAAGAGACCCAGTACTTC. It specifies CASLRQDLQETQYF. V usage is TRBV11-2 and J usage is TRBJ2-5; no firm D call. V lost 8 bases and J lost 2, with 15 bases in between. The germline gives CDR1 SGHAT, CDR2 FQNNGV. There are 14 residues in the CDR3.

The rearrangement links TRBV27 to TRBJ1-1; the D is unclear. The V gene lost 0 bases and the J gene lost 4 bases, with 6 bases spanning the gap. The CDR3 extends over 13 amino acids. Germline V lookup: CDR1 MNHEY, CDR2 SMNVEV (reference sequence). Here the CDR3 DNA reads TGTGCCAGCAGTTTATCGAGAGCCACTGAAGCTTTCTTT. Translating it yields CASSLSRATEAFF.

J is TRBJ1-6 and V is TRBV21-1. TRBV21-1 is annotated as a pseudogene. CDR3 length equals 18 residues. This CDR3 reads CASLKGQVTRPYNSPLHF. DNA of the CDR3: TGTGCCAGCCTTAAAGGGCAGGTCACCAGACCATATAATTCACCCCTCCACTTT.

V and J are TRBV27 and TRBJ1-1; a weak D match, TRBD1 (6 bases). V shed 5 bases and J shed 5 bases, with 15 bases lying between them. The CDR3 contains 14 residues. Germline CDR1 reads MNHEY; CDR2 reads SMNVEV (reference sequence). CDR3 DNA sequence: TGTGCCAGCAGTCCCCATGGGGGGGCGACTGAAGCTTTCTTT. Translating it yields CASSPHGGATEAFF.

The chain recombines TRBV27 with TRBJ2-7; no reliable D call. Germline V CDR1 and CDR2: MNHEY, SMNVEV (reference sequence). V was pared by 2 bases and J by 2 bases, with 7 bases between. CDR3 length equals 13 residues. CDR3 loop: CASSLKWTYEQYF. The CDR3 bases are TGTGCCAGCAGTTTAAAGTGGACCTACGAGCAGTACTTC.

Concerning this clone: Without the conserved terminal phenylalanine or tryptophan, this CDR3 likely stems from a read error. The DNA is omitted, as the CDR3 cannot be located on it reliably, and the CDR3 follows TCRdb's listing. The chain couples TRBV9 to TRBJ1-2; TRBD1 is the table's D call and was not checked against the DNA. Germline V CDR1 and CDR2: SGDLS, YYNGEE. Including both end residues, the CDR3 is 14 amino acids long. The CDR3 region is CASSVGLGPEMRTL.

The chain is built from TRBV6-6 and TRBJ1-4; 8 bases align to TRBD1. V was pared by 4 bases and J by 8 bases, with 12 bases of the junction left unmatched. Germline V gene sequence: CDR1 MNHNY, CDR2 SVGAGI (reference sequence). The CDR3 contains 16 residues. CDR3 residues: CASSSTSDRVGEKLFF. Here the CDR3 DNA reads TGTGCCAGCAGTTCGACCTCGGACAGGGTGGGCGAAAAACTGTTTTTT.

This clone was observed once. The chain uses TRBV18 and TRBJ2-7, with D uncertain. The CDR3 length is 15 residues. Germline V gene sequence: CDR1 KGHSH, CDR2 LQKENI. Trimming shortened V by 0 bases and J by 4 bases, and 13 bases separated the two germline ends. As DNA, the CDR3 is TGTGCCAGCTCACCACCGGGCCAGCAATCATACGAGCAGTACTTC. Amino acid sequence: CASSPPGQQSYEQYF.

The rearrangement joins TRBV6-5 to TRBJ2-7; TRBD1 agrees at 7 bases. The ends lost 6 bases at V and 4 bases at J; junction bases unmatched: 9. Germline CDR1 is MNHEY and CDR2 is SVGAGI. The CDR3 runs 14 residues. The CDR3 DNA is TGTGCCAGCAGCCCCGACAGGGCCAGGTACGAGCAGTACTTC. Its protein product is CASSPDRARYEQYF.

Here the CDR3 DNA reads TGTGCCAGCAGCCAGGATTATGGCTTGGAGCAGTACTTC. Amino acids: CASSQDYGLEQYF. The chain combines TRBV14 with TRBJ2-7; D is undetermined. Per germline, CDR1 SGHDN and CDR2 FVKESK. The CDR3 extends over 13 amino acids. Trimming removed 3 bases from V and 7 bases from J, with 13 bases in between.